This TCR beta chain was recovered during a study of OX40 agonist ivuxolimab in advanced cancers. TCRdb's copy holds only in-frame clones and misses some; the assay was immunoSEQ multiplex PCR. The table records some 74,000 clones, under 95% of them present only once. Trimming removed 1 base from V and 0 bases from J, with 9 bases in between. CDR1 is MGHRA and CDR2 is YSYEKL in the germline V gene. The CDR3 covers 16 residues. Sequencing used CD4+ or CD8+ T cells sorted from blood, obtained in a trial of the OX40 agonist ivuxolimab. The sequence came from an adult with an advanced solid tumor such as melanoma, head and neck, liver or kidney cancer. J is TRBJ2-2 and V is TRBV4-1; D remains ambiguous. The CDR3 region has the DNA TGCGCCAGCAGCCAAGTCGGGCGGTCGAACACCGGGGAGCTGTTTTTT. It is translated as CASSQVGRSNTGELFF.